The sequence of this T cell receptor (beta chain) was determined in a study of identical twins. A few counts support this clonotype. Its matching antigen is unknown. TCRdb processed the 5' RACE reads anew with MiXCR; each CDR3 protein has one entry. The sample shows roughly 770,000 distinct CDR3 sequences, around a sixth of them seen only once. Study-wide findings and caveats: Insertions ran lower in abundant cord blood beta clonotypes, though not in memory repertoires. Sequences that were out-of-frame, alpha and twin-shared displayed an excess of low generation probability.

Trimming removed 7 bases at V and 0 bases at J, with 19 bases between. This CDR3 has 17 residues. These data also featured in a second study, about T cells expressing NK-cell markers. That report adds: Sorting in several experiments was restricted by an anti-gamma-delta TCR antibody to alpha-beta TCR T cells.

The chain joins TRBV12-3 or TRBV12-4 to TRBJ2-1; D remains unclear. The sample comprised PBMCs. The sequence derives from a woman aged 18-29 years in good health. In DNA form, the CDR3 reads TGTGCCAGCACCACCGGTAGAGGAAAGAGCTCCTACAATGAGCAGTTCTTC. Its translation: CASTTGRGKSSYNEQFF.